This T cell receptor (beta chain) came from a study of blood T cells in healthy people across ages (dated by TCRdb to about 2015). Notes on the research overall: Template switching captured roughly one uniquely barcoded TCR beta cDNA molecule per two T cells in model experiments. To track age-related changes in TCR beta repertoire diversity, the study relied on deep sequencing normalized with unique cDNA molecular identifiers. The donors were divided into four age groups: young (average roughly 15 years), middle-aged (under 40), aged (62) and long-lived (82). To avoid experimental bias, donors of different ages were distributed randomly across sequencing lanes. Two additional independent replicas of 1 million unique cDNA reads from the same blood draw were analyzed for two donors (one aged 18 to 29 and one aged 80 or older).

Library creation used 5' RACE. Sequencing used an Illumina HiSeq 2500. The second PCR ran for about 7 to 11 cycles and used a J-beta primer mix along with a sample-barcoded 5' primer. Each TCR beta cDNA molecule received a unique molecular identifier from a template-switch 5' adaptor carrying 12 random nucleotides. Each sample yielded at least 2.5 million CDR3-containing paired-end reads. First-strand cDNA was synthesized from all RNA with the Mint cDNA synthesis kit, primed by a TRBC-specific oligonucleotide. Following uracil-DNA glycosylase treatment, all cDNA underwent a first 18-cycle PCR with the universal primers M1SS and BC2_uni_R. The authors' pipeline ran thus. Normalization of each sample was performed by random selection of 1 million high-quality reads, each carrying a distinct molecular identifier. Instead of being binned into consensus sequences, reads with shared molecular identifiers were discarded. MiTCR, with a Q25 quality threshold and the strictest error-elimination algorithm, was used for CDR3 identification, clonotype clustering and error correction. Lower-bound total TCR beta diversity was estimated with a nonparametric unseen species model using Euler transformation. TCRdb's own reprocessing of the public reads used fastp at Q25 and MiXCR and kept productive beta chains. Rows with a matching CDR3 protein are joined into one entry that keeps the most common DNA and genes. TCRdb, not the authors, supplied the V and J calls. Present in this sample are approximately 400,000 distinct CDR3 sequences, roughly half of which were seen just once. The top ten clones comprise 45% to 60% of the sample.

The donors were roughly 40 Caucasian individuals from Russia, aged 6 to 90 years, who were systemically healthy. About 10 milliliters of peripheral blood were collected from each donor into EDTA-treated Vacutainer tubes. Ficoll-Paque density-gradient centrifugation was used to isolate PBMCs, with at least 7 million per sample. Total RNA was extracted from PBMCs with Trizol reagent, with at least 5.5 micrograms obtained per sample. For every donor, flow cytometry on a PBMC aliquot measured the percentage of naive CD45RAhigh/CD27high T cells. From a lookup of the germline V gene (reference sequence), CDR1 and CDR2 are SEHNR and FQNEAQ. Taken from cysteine to phenylalanine, the CDR3 has 15 residues. Only the CDR3 region is kept as DNA, spanning 45 bases read in frame from base 1. V is cut by 2 bases and J by 13 bases, and the space between the germline ends is 21 bases. This clonotype was counted a few times. What antigen it recognizes has not been identified. No much larger clone is present one base from it, and per-base qualities are unavailable.

Here is what the overall study found, with its caveats: Donor CMV infection status was unknown, potentially confounding age-related changes in expanded clonotypes. Compared with the aged group, more naive CD4+ T cells, fewer expanded clones and increased TCR diversity were shown by the long-lived group, suggesting age selection. Because profiling used bulk unsorted PBMCs, naive and antigen-experienced compartments could not be compared conclusively. Estimates of total diversity based on one million sequenced T cells were considered lower bounds and underestimates. The percentage of naive T cells measured by flow cytometry correlated strongly with observed TCR beta diversity. Observed TCR beta diversity per million T cells fell roughly linearly with age, and a significant reduction was already apparent by age roughly 41.

This TCR was sampled from a man in his 60s in good health. The material sequenced was blood. The sequence links TRBV7-9 to TRBJ2-4; the D gene is possibly TRBD1 or TRBD2, with 5 bases matching each. The sequence in DNA is TGTGCCAGCAGCTTATTCTTGGGGTCAGAAGGGGAGCAGTACTTC. It is translated as CASSLFLGSEGEQYF.